These 10 T cell receptor beta chains were all obtained from the same sample, sequenced in a study of cytomegalovirus exposure and HLA in healthy donors. The PCR ran on 60 Vbeta and 13 Jbeta primers. Measured with immunoSEQ multiplex PCR; TCRdb has only the in-frame clones, and not every one. The sample includes about 100,000 clones, approximately 80% seen only once; the top ten take less than 1.5%. Material: PBMCs. All receptors derive from a woman in her late teens or twenties in good health and CMV-seronegative.

The V gene is TRBV7-2, the J gene TRBJ2-7, with D maybe TRBD2 (6 bases). Germline CDR1 SGHTA, CDR2 FQGNSA. The V end was cut by 2 bases, the J end by 0 bases, with 17 bases between. The CDR3 is 17 amino acids. CDR3 in DNA: TGTGCCAGCAGCTTATCAGCCGGGCGGGACCCCTCCTACGAGCAGTACTTC. The encoded protein is CASSLSAGRDPSYEQYF.

The V and J genes are TRBV7-6 and TRBJ1-5; D is unresolved. V was clipped by 1 base and J by 4 bases, with 5 bases between them. Germline CDR1 is SGHVS and CDR2 is FNYEAQ. The CDR3 sequence is 13 residues long. CDR3 DNA: TGTGCCAGCAGCTTAGTACAGAATCAGCCCCAGCATTTT. Protein: CASSLVQNQPQHF.

This clone was seen just once. The rearrangement links TRBV7-2 to TRBJ2-4, with 7 bases that match TRBD2. This CDR3 has 14 residues. The J segment lost 5 bases and the V segment lost 6 bases, leaving 7 bases of the junction unmatched. Germline-derived CDR1 and CDR2 are SGHTA and FQGNSA. The CDR3 loop reads CASSSTGGQNIQYF. CDR3 bases: TGTGCCAGCAGTTCCACGGGGGGACAAAACATTCAGTACTTC.

The rearrangement uses TRBV28 and TRBJ1-1, with 11 bases fitting TRBD1. The junction had 7 bases not matched to a gene; V was cut back by 3 bases and J by 7 bases. The CDR3 is made up of 15 amino acids. The germline V gene encodes CDR1 MDHEN and CDR2 SYDVKM. Here the CDR3 DNA reads TGTGCCAGCAGTTTCCAAGGACAGGGGGCCGGTGAAGCTTTCTTT. Protein product: CASSFQGQGAGEAFF.

This chain connects TRBV5-4 to TRBJ2-2, with TRBD1 as a possible D gene (5 bases). The V end was cut by 2 bases, the J end by 6 bases, with 8 bases between. Germline CDR1 reads SGHNT; CDR2 reads YYREEE (reference sequence). The CDR3 covers 13 residues. The DNA of the CDR3 is TGTGCCAGCAGCTTTTCAGGGCCCGGGGAGCTGTTTTTT. Translation: CASSFSGPGELFF. The whole variable domain, remainder taken from reference TRBV5-4 and TRBJ2-2, is ETGVTQSPTHLIKTRGQQVTLRCSSQSGHNTVSWYQQALGQGPQFIFQYYREEENGRGNFPPRFSGLQFPNYSSELNVNALELDDSALYLCASSFSGPGELFFGEGSRLTVL.

V gene TRBV6-1 combines with J gene TRBJ1-2, with a possible D match to TRBD1 (6 bases). In germline, CDR1 is MNHNS, CDR2 SASEGT. This CDR3 is 13 amino acids long. Deletions cut 7 bases from V and 4 bases from J, with 13 bases between. The CDR3 nucleotides read TGTGCCAGCACCCCCCAACAGGGCTATGGCTACACCTTC. Its translation is CASTPQQGYGYTF.

This clone was found a few times. This rearrangement joins TRBV7-2 to TRBJ2-5, with TRBD1 identical over 8 bases. Germline V CDR1 and CDR2: SGHTA, FQGNSA. Trimming took 3 bases from V and 5 from J; bases not matched to a gene: 8. The CDR3 sequence is 15 residues long. The CDR3: CASSLRQGAVETQYF. The CDR3 DNA follows: TGTGCCAGCAGCTTGAGGCAGGGGGCTGTCGAGACCCAGTACTTC. Full variable domain (missing parts from reference TRBV7-2 and TRBJ2-5): GAGVSQSPSNKVTEKGKDVELRCDPISGHTALYWYRQSLGQGLEFLIYFQGNSAPDKSGLPSDRFSAERTGGSVSTLTIQRTQQEDSAVYLCASSLRQGAVETQYFGPGTRLLVL.

This clone has a handful of counts. The V and J genes are TRBV5-1 and TRBJ2-2; 10 nucleotides match TRBD2. J lost 3 bases, V lost 2 bases, and 4 bases had no gene match. Germline CDR1 reads SGHRS; CDR2 reads YFSETQ. The CDR3 is 16 amino acids. DNA for the CDR3: TGCGCCAGCAGCTTACTAGCGGGAAGTTACACCGGGGAGCTGTTTTTT. Encoded protein: CASSLLAGSYTGELFF.

The chain is built from TRBV5-1 and TRBJ2-7; possible D gene TRBD2, 7 bases. CDR1 SGHRS and CDR2 YFSETQ come from the germline V gene. This CDR3 contains 16 residues. Trimming pared 5 bases from V and 6 bases from J, leaving 24 bases between. The CDR3 DNA sequence: TGCGCCAGCAGAGGGGGGGGTGAGGTTAAGGGATCCGAGCAGTACTTC. Its protein is CASRGGGEVKGSEQYF.

The rearrangement links TRBV5-1 to TRBJ2-1, with 10 bases matching TRBD2. J was trimmed by 5 bases and V by 1 base; bases with no gene match: 9. The CDR3 has 17 amino acids. Germline values: CDR1 SGHRS, CDR2 YFSETQ. Here the CDR3 DNA reads TGCGCCAGCAGCTTGTCGCTAGCGGGAGCTGGGAACAATGAGCAGTTCTTC. Encoded protein: CASSLSLAGAGNNEQFF.